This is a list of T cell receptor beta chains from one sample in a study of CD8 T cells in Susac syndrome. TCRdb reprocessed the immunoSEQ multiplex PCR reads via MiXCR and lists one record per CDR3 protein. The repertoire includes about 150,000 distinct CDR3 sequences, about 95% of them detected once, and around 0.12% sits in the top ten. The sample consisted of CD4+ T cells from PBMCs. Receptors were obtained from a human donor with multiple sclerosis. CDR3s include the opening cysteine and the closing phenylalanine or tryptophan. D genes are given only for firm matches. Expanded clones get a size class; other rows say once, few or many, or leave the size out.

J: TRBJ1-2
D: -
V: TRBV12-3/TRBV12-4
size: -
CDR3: CASGNRAPGGYTF
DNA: TGTGCCAGCGGTAACAGGGCCCCCGGTGGCTACACCTTC

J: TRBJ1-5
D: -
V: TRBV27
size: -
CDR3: CASKRNSNQPQHF
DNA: TGTGCCAGCAAGAGGAATAGCAATCAGCCCCAGCATTTT

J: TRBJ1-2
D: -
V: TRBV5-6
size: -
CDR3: CASSPDRKQFYGYTF
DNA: TGTGCCAGCAGCCCCGACAGGAAACAATTCTATGGCTACACCTTC

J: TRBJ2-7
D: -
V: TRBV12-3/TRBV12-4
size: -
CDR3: CASSYPRRRSYEQYF
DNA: TGTGCCAGCAGTTACCCACGTCGGCGATCCTACGAGCAGTACTTC

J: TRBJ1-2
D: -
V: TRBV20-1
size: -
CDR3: CSAEDRGYTF
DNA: TGCAGTGCTGAGGACAGAGGCTACACCTTC

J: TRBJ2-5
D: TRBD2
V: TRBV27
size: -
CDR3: CASSPRGGGKTTQYF
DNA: TGTGCCAGCAGTCCTCGGGGGGGAGGGAAGACGACCCAGTACTTC

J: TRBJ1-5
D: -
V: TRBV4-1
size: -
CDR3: CASSQDEKTPKGNQPQHF
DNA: TGCGCCAGCAGCCAAGATGAGAAGACACCCAAGGGCAATCAGCCCCAGCATTTT

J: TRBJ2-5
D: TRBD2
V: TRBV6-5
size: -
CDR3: CASSYSWDPRGVLSQYF
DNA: TGTGCCAGCAGTTACTCGTGGGACCCCCGGGGGGTTTTGTCCCAGTACTTC

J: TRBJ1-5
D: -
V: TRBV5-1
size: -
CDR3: CASSLVPRDDSNQPQHF
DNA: TGCGCCAGCAGCTTGGTCCCGAGGGACGATAGCAATCAGCCCCAGCATTTT

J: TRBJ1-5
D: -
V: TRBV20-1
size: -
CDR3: CSARVGGAQQPQHF
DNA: TGCAGTGCTAGAGTTGGGGGGGCACAACAGCCCCAGCATTTT

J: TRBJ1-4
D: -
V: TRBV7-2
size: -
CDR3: CASSRDPNEKLFF
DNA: TGTGCCAGCTCTCGTGATCCTAATGAAAAACTGTTTTTT

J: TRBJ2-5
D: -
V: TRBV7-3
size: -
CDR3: CASSPGAGETQYF
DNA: TGTGCCAGCAGCCCAGGGGCAGGGGAGACCCAGTACTTC

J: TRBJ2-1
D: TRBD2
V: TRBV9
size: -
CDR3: CASSALAGGVDEQFF
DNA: TGTGCCAGCAGCGCGCTAGCGGGGGGGGTCGATGAGCAGTTCTTC

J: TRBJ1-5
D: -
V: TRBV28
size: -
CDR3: CASRLPGFHQPQHF
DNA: TGTGCCAGCAGACTACCAGGGTTTCATCAGCCCCAGCATTTT

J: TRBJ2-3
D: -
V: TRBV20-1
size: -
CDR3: CSAPGQLSTDTQYF
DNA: TGCAGTGCTCCTGGACAACTAAGCACAGATACGCAGTATTTT

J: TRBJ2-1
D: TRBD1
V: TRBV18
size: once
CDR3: CASSPRAPGQIYNEQFF
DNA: TGTGCCAGCTCACCGAGAGCCCCGGGACAGATCTACAATGAGCAGTTCTTC

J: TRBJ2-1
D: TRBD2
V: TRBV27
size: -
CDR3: CASSLSPVRLAERYNEQFF
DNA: TGTGCCAGCAGTTTATCGCCCGTAAGACTAGCGGAGCGATACAATGAGCAGTTCTTC

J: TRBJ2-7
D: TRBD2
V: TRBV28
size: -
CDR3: CATKGQRDVIYEQYF
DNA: TGTGCCACCAAGGGCCAGCGGGACGTAATCTACGAGCAGTACTTC

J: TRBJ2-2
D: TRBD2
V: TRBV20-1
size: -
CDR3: CSASPFSGGSTGELFF
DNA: TGCAGTGCTAGTCCGTTTTCGGGCGGGAGCACCGGGGAGCTGTTTTTT

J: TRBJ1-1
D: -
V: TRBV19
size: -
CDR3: CASSGTGRTEAFF
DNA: TGTGCCAGTAGTGGCACAGGGCGGACTGAAGCTTTCTTT

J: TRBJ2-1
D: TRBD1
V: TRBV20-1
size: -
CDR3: CSANPGTGVWGEQFF
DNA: TGCAGTGCTAACCCCGGGACAGGGGTTTGGGGTGAGCAGTTCTTC

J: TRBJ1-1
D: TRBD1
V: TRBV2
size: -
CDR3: CASSLRDRGTTEAFF
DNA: TGTGCCAGCTCCCTCCGGGACAGGGGGACCACTGAAGCTTTCTTT

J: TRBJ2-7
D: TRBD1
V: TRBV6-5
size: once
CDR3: CASGWDRAYEQYF
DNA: TGTGCCAGCGGTTGGGACAGAGCCTACGAGCAGTACTTC

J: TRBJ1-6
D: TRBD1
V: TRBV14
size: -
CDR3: CASSQVRQGNSPLHF
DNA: TGTGCCAGCAGCCAAGTCCGACAGGGAAATTCACCCCTCCACTTT

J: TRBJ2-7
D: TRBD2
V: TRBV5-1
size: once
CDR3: CASSPNKSLAGGRYEQYF
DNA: TGCGCCAGCAGCCCGAATAAATCACTAGCGGGAGGTCGGTACGAGCAGTACTTC

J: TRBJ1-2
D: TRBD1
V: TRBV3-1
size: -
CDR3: CASTFAGQPFYGYTF
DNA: TGTGCCAGCACCTTTGCGGGACAGCCCTTCTATGGCTACACCTTC

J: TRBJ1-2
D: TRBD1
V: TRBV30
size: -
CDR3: CAWPKGAYGYTF
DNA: TGTGCCTGGCCTAAGGGGGCCTATGGCTACACCTTC

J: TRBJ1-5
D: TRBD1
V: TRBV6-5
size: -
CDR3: CASSPRQGNQPQHF
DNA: TGTGCCAGCAGTCCCCGACAGGGGAATCAGCCCCAGCATTTT

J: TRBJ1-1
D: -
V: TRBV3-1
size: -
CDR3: CASSQGQGKAEAFF
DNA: TGTGCCAGCAGCCAAGGGCAGGGGAAGGCTGAAGCTTTCTTT

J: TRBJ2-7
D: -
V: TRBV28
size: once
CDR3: CASSLPGQLYEQYF
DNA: TGTGCCAGCAGTTTACCGGGACAACTGTACGAGCAGTACTTC

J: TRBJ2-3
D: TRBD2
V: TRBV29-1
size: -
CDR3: CSVDRLALGTDTQYF
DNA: TGCAGCGTTGATAGACTAGCCCTCGGAACAGATACGCAGTATTTT

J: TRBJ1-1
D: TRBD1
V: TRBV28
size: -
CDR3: CASSLITGAGGEAFF
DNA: TGTGCCAGCAGTCTAATCACAGGGGCCGGTGGTGAAGCTTTCTTT

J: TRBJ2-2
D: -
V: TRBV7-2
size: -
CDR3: CASSLLGGTGELFF
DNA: TGTGCCAGCAGCTTATTAGGGGGAACCGGGGAGCTGTTTTTT

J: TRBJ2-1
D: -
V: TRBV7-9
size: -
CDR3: CASSLGGSIGNEQFF
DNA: TGTGCCAGCAGCTTAGGGGGTTCTATCGGGAATGAGCAGTTCTTC

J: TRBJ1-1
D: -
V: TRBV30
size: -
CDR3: CACPISGNTEAFF
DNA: TGTGCCTGCCCTATCTCGGGGAACACTGAAGCTTTCTTT

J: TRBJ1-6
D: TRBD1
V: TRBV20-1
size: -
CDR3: CSPTGTGGNSPLHF
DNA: TGCAGTCCAACCGGGACAGGGGGTAATTCACCCCTCCACTTT

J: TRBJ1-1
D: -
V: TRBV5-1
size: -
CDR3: CASSLVTGYMNTEAFF
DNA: TGCGCCAGCAGCTTAGTGACAGGATACATGAACACTGAAGCTTTCTTT

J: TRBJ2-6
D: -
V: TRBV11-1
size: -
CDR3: CASSPTDGANVLTF
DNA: TGTGCCAGCAGCCCGACGGATGGGGCCAACGTCCTGACTTTC

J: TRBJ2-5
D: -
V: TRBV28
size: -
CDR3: CASSLWGEETQYF
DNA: TGTGCCAGCAGTTTATGGGGTGAAGAGACCCAGTACTTC

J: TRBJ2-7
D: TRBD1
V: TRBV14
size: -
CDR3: CASSQGLGQGTYEQYF
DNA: TGTGCCAGCAGCCAAGGCTTGGGACAGGGCACCTACGAGCAGTACTTC

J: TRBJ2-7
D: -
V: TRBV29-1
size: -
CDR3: CSVALAGEQYF
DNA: TGCAGCGTTGCTCTAGCAGGCGAGCAGTACTTC

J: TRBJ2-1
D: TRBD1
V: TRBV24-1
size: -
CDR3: CATSTDRDRPYNEQFF
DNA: TGTGCCACCAGTACGGACAGGGACCGCCCCTACAATGAGCAGTTCTTC

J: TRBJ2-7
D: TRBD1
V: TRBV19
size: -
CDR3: CASSITGTGPYEQYF
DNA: TGTGCCAGTAGTATCACCGGGACAGGTCCCTACGAGCAGTACTTC

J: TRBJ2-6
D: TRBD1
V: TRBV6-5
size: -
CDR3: CASSYSPGGVSGANVLTF
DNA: TGTGCCAGCAGTTACTCACCAGGGGGTGTCTCTGGGGCCAACGTCCTGACTTTC

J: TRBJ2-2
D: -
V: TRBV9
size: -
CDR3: CASSALLGGTGELFF
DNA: TGTGCCAGCAGCGCCCTACTCGGGGGCACCGGGGAGCTGTTTTTT

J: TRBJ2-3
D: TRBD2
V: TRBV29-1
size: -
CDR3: CSVVKLAGGQSTDTQYF
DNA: TGCAGCGTTGTAAAGCTAGCGGGAGGGCAGAGCACAGATACGCAGTATTTT

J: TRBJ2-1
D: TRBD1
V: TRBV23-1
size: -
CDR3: CASSQRTGNEQFF
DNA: TGCGCCAGCAGTCAACGGACAGGGAATGAGCAGTTCTTC

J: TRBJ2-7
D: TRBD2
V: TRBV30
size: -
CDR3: CAWSHGTSGAYEQYF
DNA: TGTGCCTGGAGCCATGGGACTAGCGGGGCCTACGAGCAGTACTTC

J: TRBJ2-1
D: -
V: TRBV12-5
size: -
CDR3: CASGVSGRSDEQFF
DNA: TGTGCTAGTGGTGTGTCGGGCAGGTCGGATGAGCAGTTCTTC